The source of this T cell receptor (beta chain) is a study of blood T cell repertoires in COVID-19 (dated by TCRdb to the early 2020s). With regard to the full study: The collaborator samples originated in the United States, Italy and Spain and spanned the acute and convalescent phases of COVID-19. The prospective study material was composed of cDNA or gDNA derived from T cells, B-cell-depleted T cells, or PBMCs. Deeply sampled blood TCRbeta repertoires from subjects exposed to, actively infected with, or recovered from COVID-19 were included in the dataset. The repertoires were made available in a free public database intended to serve as a resource for research on the immune response to SARS-CoV-2. Samples were obtained from the ongoing ImmuneRACE study (first 160 participants) and from approximately 1,200 subjects provided by 6 global collaborators. The sample metadata nearly always contained a de-identified subject ID, COVID-19 status, age in years and sex. Where available, HLA class I and class II types were obtained from metadata supplied by the sample provider rather than from assay-based typing.

Each collaborating institution followed its own protocols to collect whole blood in K2EDTA tubes. For TCRbeta analysis, collaborators shipped samples in one of three forms: frozen whole blood, isolated PBMCs, or DNA extracted from either of those sample types. The immunoSEQ Assay, a bias-controlled multiplex PCR, was used to amplify TCRbeta CDR3 regions from genomic DNA. Regarding the original processing steps: The number of nucleated cells in each sample was estimated by amplification of reference gene primers within the assay. To quantify the absolute abundance of each unique TCRbeta CDR3 rearrangement, sequence reads were collapsed and filtered. For each sample, productive Simpson clonality was calculated as the square root of Simpson's diversity index over productive rearrangements. TCRdb mirrors the immuneACCESS table, restricted to in-frame sequences. Some clones are absent from its copies; in checked studies, under half trace to an unresolved V gene, and the reason for the others is unknown. V, J and clone size derive from that table, while D and trimming were established from the DNA sequence. The sample table shows about 52,000 clones, and 80% to 95% are seen once. Less than 7.5% of the sample comes from the top ten.

Study-wide conclusions, independent of this receptor: Clinical and demographic metadata were provided uncurated, with the amount varying by source and participant.

In the case of this clone: The clone's antigen remains unknown. No base qualities exist here, and no much larger clone lies one base off it.

CDR1 and CDR2 are read off the germline V gene as MDHEN and SYDVKM. Its CDR3 holds 16 amino acids, cysteine through phenylalanine. The kept DNA is CDR3 alone, 48 bases in frame from the first base. Trimming accounts for 5 bases at V and 6 bases at J, while the number of junction bases matched to no gene is 10. The sample comprised peripheral blood. The rearranged segments are TRBV28 and TRBJ1-5; 10 bases in between match TRBD1. The sequence was obtained from a man aged 50-59 years with active COVID-19. CDR3 region: CASSPFRTGGSQPQHF. The sequence in DNA is TGTGCCAGCAGTCCCTTCAGGACAGGGGGATCTCAGCCCCAGCATTTT. The CDR3 plus the reference TRBV28 and TRBJ1-5 genes for the other parts give the full variable domain: DVKVTQSSRYLVKRTGEKVFLECVQDMDHENMFWYRQDPGLGLRLIYFSYDVKMKEKGDIPEGYSVSREKKERFSLILESASTNQTSMYLCASSPFRTGGSQPQHFGDGTRLSIL.